This T cell receptor beta chain was recorded in a study of identical twins. Overall study results and limits: Insertions ran lower in abundant cord blood beta clonotypes, though not in memory repertoires.

MiXCR, applied by TCRdb to the 5' RACE reads, yields one record per CDR3 protein. Of more than 1.5 million distinct CDR3 sequences in the sample, less than 35% were seen once. This clonotype was found a few times. The antigen is undetermined. Germline CDR1 DFQATT, CDR2 SNEGSKA (reference sequence). V was clipped by 2 bases and J by 5 bases, with 12 bases between them. The length of the CDR3 is 13 residues. The V call is TRBV20-1, the J call TRBJ1-1; D gene uncertain. Sequences were obtained from cord blood. The TCR sequence derives from a newborn girl in good health. The CDR3 sequence is CSARTELGTEAFF. In nucleotides, the CDR3 is TGCAGTGCTAGAACGGAGTTGGGGACTGAAGCTTTCTTT.